This T cell receptor (beta chain) derives from a study of T cells in localized non-small cell lung cancer. TCRdb keeps only in-frame clones here, not all; method: immunoSEQ multiplex PCR. The data contain approximately 49,000 clones, around three quarters of them singletons. The sample consisted of peripheral blood, taken before any cancer treatment. This TCR derives from a man aged 40 to 75 with stage I squamous cell lung carcinoma.

Here the CDR3 reads CASSEGLESAGELFF. The CDR3 DNA sequence: TGTGCCAGCAGTGAGGGACTAGAAAGTGCCGGGGAGCTGTTTTTT. V gene TRBV25-1 combines with J gene TRBJ2-2; 8 bases are shared with TRBD2. CDR1 and CDR2 (germline): MGHDK, SYGVNS. The junction had 6 bases not matched to a gene; V was cut back by 3 bases and J by 6 bases. The CDR3 is 15 residues long.